What follows are 2 T cell receptor beta chains derived from one specimen sequenced in a study of regulatory T cells in long-lasting Graves disease. As for time point: newly diagnosed GD, antithyroid drugs for less than 3 months. Construction of the TCR library relied on RNA isolated from PBMCs. For TCR beta, libraries came from iRepertoire HTBI primers and Arm-PCR of CDR3 regions. TCRdb analysed the multiplex PCR reads with MiXCR anew, one entry per CDR3 protein. The data hold more than 400,000 distinct CDR3 sequences, with 15% to 20% observed a single time. These data also featured in a second study, about T cells in Graves' hyperthyroidism and ophthalmopathy.

The material was peripheral blood mononuclear cells (PBMCs), obtained at new diagnosis, from a patient treated with antithyroid drugs. These receptors came from a man aged 40-55 years with Graves disease.

CDR3 coding DNA: TGTGCCAGCAGTGAATCGGGCAGCCTAAACATTCAGTACTTC. Its translation: CASSESGSLNIQYF. The rearrangement uses TRBV25-1 and TRBJ2-4; D call uncertain. Trimming cost V 1 base and J 6 bases, with 10 bases left between them. Per the germline V gene, CDR1 is MGHDK and CDR2 is SYGVNS. This CDR3 is 14 amino acids long.

This clonotype was counted between two and nine times. The rearrangement links TRBV18 to TRBJ2-7; TRBD2 aligns across 11 bases. Germline loops: CDR1 KGHSH, CDR2 LQKENI. The CDR3 contains 15 residues. Germline trimming cut 3 bases from V and 5 bases from J; bases unmatched to any gene: 6. The CDR3 protein is CASSPILAGVDEQYF. For the CDR3, the DNA is TGTGCCAGCTCACCCATACTAGCGGGAGTGGACGAGCAGTACTTC.